Shown below are 4 T cell receptor beta chains from a single sample sequenced in a study of cytomegalovirus exposure and HLA in healthy donors. Sequenced by immunoSEQ multiplex PCR; TCRdb stores in-frame clones only, minus some. The sample lists 110,000 or so clones; 70% to 90% were seen once. The sample consisted of PBMCs. These receptors were taken from a woman aged 25 to 39 in good health and CMV-seronegative.

J is TRBJ2-1 and V is TRBV7-3, with a tentative D call TRBD1 (8 bases). Trimming took off 5 bases at V and 10 bases at J, with 15 bases between the two ends. Germline loops: CDR1 SGHTA, CDR2 FQGTGA. The CDR3 covers 13 residues. CDR3 sequence: CASSVHRGGEQFF. As DNA, the CDR3 is TGTGCCAGCAGCGTCCACAGGGGGGGAGAGCAGTTCTTC.

This clone turned up a few times. This chain connects TRBV14 to TRBJ1-1; D is possibly TRBD1 (5 bases). The germline V and J ends were trimmed by 1 base and 5 bases, with 11 bases remaining between them. Looked up from germline, CDR1 is SGHDN and CDR2 is FVKESK. The CDR3 runs to 14 residues. The DNA of the CDR3 is TGTGCCAGCAGCCAAGTCGTAGGGGAAACTGAAGCTTTCTTT. It encodes CASSQVVGETEAFF.

This clone was found once. The chain has TRBV4-1 and TRBJ1-1, with 7 bases that match TRBD1. This CDR3 region has 14 residues. Losses at the gene ends were 9 bases for V and 0 bases for J; bases not matched to a gene: 7. From germline, CDR1 is MGHRA and CDR2 YSYEKL. CDR3 coding DNA: TGCGCCAGTCGGTCGACAGGGATGAACACTGAAGCTTTCTTT. Encoded protein: CASRSTGMNTEAFF.

The chain uses TRBV7-3 and TRBJ2-3, with D maybe TRBD2 (5 bases). V lost 2 bases and J lost 2, with 11 bases in between. The germline gives CDR1 SGHTA, CDR2 FQGTGA. CDR3 length: 15 amino acids. The CDR3 loop is CASSLVPGITDTQYF. CDR3 coding DNA: TGTGCCAGCAGCTTAGTCCCCGGGATCACAGATACGCAGTATTTT. Together with reference TRBV7-3 and TRBJ2-3, the CDR3 gives the full variable domain: GAGVSQTPSNKVTEKGKYVELRCDPISGHTALYWYRQSLGQGPEFLIYFQGTGAADDSGLPNDRFFAVRPEGSVSTLKIQRTERGDSAVYLCASSLVPGITDTQYFGPGTRLTVL.